A selection of T cell receptor beta chains follows, all from one sample in a study of blood T cell repertoires in COVID-19. Using immunoSEQ multiplex PCR, the repertoire was profiled, and TCRdb retains in-frame clones only, with some absent. Altogether approximately 300,000 clones are present, more than 80% being singletons, with the ten largest covering about 7%. What was sequenced was peripheral blood. These receptors were taken from a woman in her thirties with COVID-19, enrolled during active disease. CDR3s include the opening cysteine and the closing phenylalanine or tryptophan.

j_call v_call cdr3_aa
TRBJ2-3 TRBV7-9 CASSLLAGVKDTQYF
TRBJ2-2 TRBV2 CASSEWTGYEPTGELFF
TRBJ2-7 TRBV7-2 CASSFVAGGDYEQYF
TRBJ1-6 TRBV9 CASSVTGWNSPLHF
TRBJ2-5 TRBV7-2 CASSPRQGRAETQYF
TRBJ2-2 TRBV7-9 CASSPQTGGYTGELFF
TRBJ2-3 TRBV18 CASSTAGLPTDTQYF
TRBJ2-5 TRBV2 CASKAGLAGETQYF
TRBJ1-2 TRBV9 CASSKSNYGYTF
TRBJ2-2 TRBV4-1 CASSPWTGRTGELFF
TRBJ2-7 TRBV19 CASSISQGSNEQYF
TRBJ1-5 TRBV28 CASSFEGPSNQPQHF
TRBJ2-2 TRBV7-9 CASRPGLANTGELFF
TRBJ1-1 TRBV5-1 CASSFDRGGTEAFF
TRBJ2-1 TRBV7-9 CASTPVSGRGAYNEQFF
TRBJ2-7 TRBV4-1 CASSPRGGGPYEQYF
TRBJ2-7 TRBV6-6 CASSPKGADYFSYEQYF
TRBJ1-2 TRBV29-1 CSGRTGTEGGYTF
TRBJ2-2 TRBV7-3 CASSSLAVNTGELFF
TRBJ2-3 TRBV7-2 CASSLDATSMPDTQYF
TRBJ2-7 TRBV9 CASSPGLAGGPLYEQYF
TRBJ2-7 TRBV3-1/TRBV3-2 CASSRRGWGPDEQYF
TRBJ2-7 TRBV5-4 CASSLKAGGWYEQYF
TRBJ1-4 TRBV10-1 CASSADTEREKLFF
TRBJ2-3 TRBV28 CASSRRQPTDTQYF
TRBJ2-1 TRBV24-1 CATSVRDRDYNEQFF
TRBJ2-3 TRBV9 CASSFRQITDTQYF
TRBJ1-1 TRBV29-1 CSAPGPQAGTEAFF
TRBJ2-7 TRBV7-9 CASSLLAGGAYESSYEQYF
TRBJ1-2 TRBV5-1 CASSLVHSNYGYTF
TRBJ1-4 TRBV7-2 CASSLKRGQGTNEKLFF
TRBJ1-2 TRBV6-6 CASSYERGGYTF
TRBJ2-7 TRBV6-1 CASSELGEREQYF
TRBJ2-3 TRBV12-3/TRBV12-4 CASRGRGTDTQYF
TRBJ1-6 TRBV19 CASSAGTITSPLHF
TRBJ1-1 TRBV10-2 CASTMRKEGLNTEAFF
TRBJ1-4 TRBV7-9 CASSSNRGGNEKLFF
TRBJ1-5 TRBV4-1 CASSQGPIQGNQPQHF
TRBJ2-5 TRBV3-1/TRBV3-2 CASSQDRPSGSVQETQYF
TRBJ1-2 TRBV28 CASSLSAGPGFVYGYTF
TRBJ1-5 TRBV11-2 CASSSAGNQPQHF
TRBJ2-5 TRBV7-7 CASKRGGSETQYF